The entry below gives a single T cell receptor (beta chain) sequence along with its context. The antigen it binds to is not known. No much larger clone exists at a distance of one base, and base qualities are not known. To sequence the TCRbeta CDR3 region, genomic DNA was isolated from the sorted cells. The immunoSEQ Assay was used for sequencing of TCRbeta CDR3 regions. The immuneACCESS repertoire file appears here via TCRdb, limited to in-frame rearrangements. These files lack a portion of the clones; in checked studies, under half of the deficit traces to unresolved V genes, and the cause of the others is not known. This sample has 15,000 to 20,000 clones in its table, and roughly 88% of those were observed once. The top ten hold 62% of the sample. The trial excluded patients who had a history of autoimmune disease or were on systemic immunosuppression. In every dose cohort, peripheral blood was drawn for TCR sequencing at baseline, cycle 4 day 1, and cycle 7 day 1. The samples were drawn from a first-in-human, open-label, multicenter phase I dose-escalation trial of ivuxolimab. Adults with locally advanced or metastatic melanoma, renal cell, hepatocellular, or head and neck squamous cell carcinoma were enrolled in the trial. Before TCR sequencing, CD4+ T cells and CD8+ T cells were sorted from peripheral blood as separate populations.

This record belongs to a study of OX40 agonist ivuxolimab in advanced cancers. With respect to the entire study: Ivuxolimab was a fully human IgG2 agonistic monoclonal antibody targeting the costimulatory receptor OX40 (CD134). Intravenous ivuxolimab was administered to patients every 2 weeks at six dose levels: 0.01, 0.1, 0.3, 1.5, 3 and 10 mg/kg. A male proportion of almost 85% and a mean age of approximately 55 years, ranging from about 23 to 90, were recorded for the dose-escalation cohort. Of the roughly 51 patients in dose escalation, about 20 had hepatocellular carcinoma, about 15 had melanoma, 9 had renal cell carcinoma and 9 had head and neck cancer. Partial responses occurred in three dose-escalation patients: two with cutaneous melanoma and one with hepatocellular carcinoma. Peripheral TCRbeta sequencing was intended to test whether TCR sequence diversity was altered and clonal T-cell expansion was caused by ivuxolimab. Prior anti-PD-1, anti-PD-L1 or anti-CTLA-4 therapy was permitted, and about two fifths of dose-escalation patients had received checkpoint inhibitors. The monotherapy dose-escalation portion (N ≈ 56 patients) of the phase I ivuxolimab trial is reported in the paper. The full study reports these points: In the 0.1-3.0 mg/kg groups, partial responders were among the patients with the lowest normalized peripheral clonal expansion, particularly in CD8+ T cells. Antigen specificity was not determined for the clonally expanded peripheral T cells. At doses of 0.1 to 3.0 mg/kg, clonal expansion of both CD4+ and CD8+ blood T cells was observed from baseline to week 6. Low levels of normalized T-cell clonal expansion were also seen in some patients who did not respond. After ivuxolimab, CD8+ T cells had more expanded clones than CD4+ T cells on average.

This sequence originates from an adult with an advanced solid tumor such as melanoma, head and neck, liver or kidney cancer. Sequenced here: CD4+ or CD8+ T cells sorted from blood, sampled in a trial of the OX40 agonist ivuxolimab.

The CDR3 here reads CASSFQGATEAFF. The DNA reads TGTGCCAGCAGTTTCCAGGGTGCCACTGAAGCTTTCTTT. Recombination joined TRBV27 with TRBJ1-1; TRBD1 could be the D gene, as 5 bases match. CDR1 and CDR2 are drawn from the germline V gene (reference sequence): MNHEY, SMNVEV. V lost 3 bases and J lost 4 bases; the stretch between them is 9 bases long. The CDR3 numbers 13 residues from cysteine through phenylalanine. Just CDR3 DNA is preserved here, 39 bases in frame from base 1.